This T cell receptor beta chain is from a study of blood T cell repertoires in COVID-19. Study in general: COVID-19 samples collected from the United States, Italy and Spain covered acute and convalescent phases. Sources were T cells, B-cell-depleted T cells, or PBMCs; the material itself was cDNA or gDNA.

In the original workflow: Reference gene primer amplification in the assay estimated nucleated cell counts. Generated by immunoSEQ multiplex PCR, the TCRdb table keeps only in-frame clones and is missing some. V and J calls and clone size are copied from that table; D and trimming were computed from the DNA. This sample has approximately 300,000 clones; roughly 90% occur once, and the top ten carry about 2.5%. The CDR3 sequence is 15 residues long. Germline CDR1 MDHEN, CDR2 SYDVKM. Trimming at V came to 5 bases and at J to 5 bases, leaving 8 bases not matched to a gene. This clone came up once. V gene TRBV28 combines with J gene TRBJ2-7, with 11 bases that match TRBD2. The source material was peripheral blood. This TCR derives from a man aged 18 to 29 with active or convalescent COVID-19. CDR3 loop: CASSPATSGINEQYF. DNA of the CDR3: TGTGCCAGCAGTCCGGCGACTAGCGGGATTAACGAGCAGTACTTC.